This T cell receptor (beta chain) was observed in a study of T cells in tumors after PD-1 blockade. Study-level background: A subset received ongoing vismodegib 150 mg daily alongside anti-PD-1 therapy. Study outcomes and limitations: Some novel exhausted tumor clones appeared in pre-treatment blood, suggesting peripheral recruitment.

On this clone itself: Its antigen is still unknown.

Tumor or blood genomic DNA was sequenced, with inputs of about 600 ng to 6,004 ng. Using immunoSEQ multiplex PCR, the repertoire was profiled, and TCRdb retains in-frame clones only, with some absent. The sample has 55,000 to 70,000 clones, roughly 78% seen once. This CDR3 comprises 12 residues. The germline V and J ends were trimmed by 5 bases and 5 bases, with 9 bases remaining between them. Germline values: CDR1 SNHLY, CDR2 FYNNEI. Material: PBMCs, obtained before anti-PD-1 treatment. V gene TRBV2 combines with J gene TRBJ2-5, with D tentatively TRBD1 or TRBD2 (5 bases each). The sequence was obtained from a human donor with basal cell carcinoma. In DNA, the CDR3 is TGTGCCAGCAGTCTGTGGGGGGAGACCCAGTACTTC. Its protein is CASSLWGETQYF.